Presented here are 20 T cell receptor beta chains from one specimen sequenced in a study of monozygotic twins with inflammatory bowel disease. One entry per CDR3 protein, without DNA, is what TCRdb gives after re-calling the 5' RACE reads. The sample's table shows approximately 400,000 distinct CDR3 sequences. The source material was blood. The receptor set was obtained from a human donor with ulcerative colitis or Crohn's disease, or a healthy co-twin of an affected twin (not recorded which).

V is TRBV12-3 or TRBV12-4 and J is TRBJ1-5. This CDR3 has 14 residues. The CDR3 is CASSLRVRNRPQHF.

CDR3 amino acids: CASTKETGSPYEQYF. The chain employs TRBV7-2 and TRBJ2-7; the TCRdb D gene call, TRBD1, has no DNA to confirm it. The CDR3 is 15 amino acids. CDR1 and CDR2 from the germline V gene are SGHTA and FQGNSA.

CDR3 sequence reads: CASSPFGQGGKNIQYF. The gene calls are TRBV11-1 and TRBJ2-4; TCRdb gives TRBD1 as the D gene, but with no DNA this cannot be confirmed. CDR1 is SGHAT and CDR2 is FQDESV in the germline V gene (reference sequence). The CDR3 has 16 residues.

The chain recombines TRBV5-4 with TRBJ2-7; the TRBD1 assignment by TCRdb is unverifiable without DNA. This CDR3 is 14 amino acids long. Germline-derived CDR1 and CDR2 are SGHNT and YYREEE (reference sequence). This chain's CDR3 is CASSLGDRLGEQYF.

This chain joins TRBV12-3 or TRBV12-4 and TRBJ1-5. This CDR3 contains 13 residues. The CDR3 loop reads CASSPSGLKSQHF.

The chain has TRBV21-1 and TRBJ1-1; checking the TCRdb D call of TRBD1 is not possible without DNA. TRBV21-1 is assigned pseudogene status. The CDR3 loop spans 15 amino acids. The CDR3 here is CAISCTGVEQSEAFF.

The chain recombines TRBV29-1 with TRBJ1-5; TCRdb's assignment of TRBD1 cannot be checked, as there is no DNA. Germline CDR1 and CDR2: SQVTM and ANQGSEA. The CDR3 has 13 amino acids. CDR3 amino acids: CSVVQGRGGAQHF. The full variable domain, in which reference TRBV29-1 and TRBJ1-5 provide the parts outside the CDR3, is SAVISQKPSRDICQRGTSLTIQCQVDSQVTMMFWYRQQPGQSLTLIATANQGSEATYESGFVIDKFPISRPNLTFSTLTVSNMSPEDSSIYLCSVVQGRGGAQHFGDGTRLSIL.

The rearrangement joins TRBV11-2 to TRBJ2-6; without DNA, the TCRdb call of TRBD1 cannot be checked. CDR3 length: 15 amino acids. Looked up from germline, CDR1 is SGHAT and CDR2 is FQNNGV. This chain's CDR3 is CASSPPQGAANVLTF.

The chain uses TRBV20-1 and TRBJ2-3; lacking DNA, the TRBD2 call made by TCRdb goes unchecked. The CDR3 has 13 amino acids. Germline-derived CDR1 and CDR2 are DFQATT and SNEGSKA (reference sequence). CDR3 amino acids: CSAKDQWADTQYF.

The chain is built from TRBV29-1 and TRBJ2-1; lacking DNA, the TRBD1 call made by TCRdb goes unchecked. The CDR3 is 16 residues long. Germline CDR1 is SQVTM and CDR2 is ANQGSEA. The CDR3: CSVNLLGRGRYNEQFF.

V and J are TRBV12-3 or TRBV12-4 and TRBJ1-5. CDR3 size: 14 residues. The CDR3 sequence: CASSRHRSNQPQHF.

The J gene is TRBJ2-1, the V gene TRBV24-1; without DNA, the TCRdb call of TRBD1 cannot be checked. CDR1 is KGHDR, CDR2 SFDVKD, per germline. The CDR3 has 16 residues. The CDR3: CATSLAGGDTYNEQFF.

J is TRBJ2-7 and V is TRBV6-2 or TRBV6-3. This CDR3 contains 15 residues. In germline, CDR1 is MNHEY, CDR2 SVGEGT. This CDR3 reads CASSYILNPSYEQYF.

The chain links TRBV20-1 to TRBJ2-3; lacking DNA, the TRBD1 call made by TCRdb goes unchecked. The CDR3 has 15 residues. CDR1 DFQATT and CDR2 SNEGSKA come from the germline V gene (reference sequence). Here the CDR3 reads CSARVSLAGGLTQYF.

The V gene is TRBV29-1, the J gene TRBJ2-7; TCRdb selects TRBD2, and the lack of DNA leaves this call unchecked. Per germline, CDR1 SQVTM and CDR2 ANQGSEA. The CDR3 is made up of 15 amino acids. The CDR3 loop reads CSVEMTSVSSYEQYF.

The V call is TRBV5-6, the J call TRBJ2-7; the TCRdb D gene call, TRBD1, has no DNA to confirm it. Looked up from germline, CDR1 is SGHDT and CDR2 is YYEEEE. This CDR3 comprises 15 residues. The chain's CDR3 is CASSLPLRTAYEQYF.

This chain links TRBV12-5 with TRBJ2-3; the TCRdb call, TRBD1, lacks DNA for checking. There are 17 residues in the CDR3. Germline V CDR1 and CDR2: LGHNT, FRNRAP. CDR3 region: CASGLQLGDISTDTQYF.

The chain has TRBV20-1 and TRBJ2-7; TCRdb's assignment of TRBD2 cannot be checked, as there is no DNA. This CDR3 spans 16 amino acids. CDR1 DFQATT and CDR2 SNEGSKA come from the germline V gene (reference sequence). CDR3 loop: CSATGTSGASSYEQYF.

This chain connects TRBV12-2 to TRBJ2-7. TRBV12-2 is a recognized pseudogene. The CDR3 is 16 amino acids. The CDR3 loop is CASRLAKSSKPSEQYF.

This chain uses TRBV20-1 with TRBJ2-7. Germline loops: CDR1 DFQATT, CDR2 SNEGSKA (reference sequence). The CDR3 is 12 amino acids. The CDR3 sequence: CSARGGAYEQYF.